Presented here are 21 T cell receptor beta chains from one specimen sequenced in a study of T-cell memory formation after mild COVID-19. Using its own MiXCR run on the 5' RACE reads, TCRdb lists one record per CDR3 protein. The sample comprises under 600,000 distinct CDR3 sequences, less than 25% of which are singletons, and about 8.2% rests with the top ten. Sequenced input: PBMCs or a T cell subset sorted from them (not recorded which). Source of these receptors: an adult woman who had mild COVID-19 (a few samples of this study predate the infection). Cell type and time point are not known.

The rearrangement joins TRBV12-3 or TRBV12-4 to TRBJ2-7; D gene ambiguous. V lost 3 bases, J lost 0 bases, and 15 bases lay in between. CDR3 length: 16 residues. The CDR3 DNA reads TGTGCCAGCAGTTTGTCTACCGTTTATGCCTCCTACGAGCAGTACTTC. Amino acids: CASSLSTVYASYEQYF.

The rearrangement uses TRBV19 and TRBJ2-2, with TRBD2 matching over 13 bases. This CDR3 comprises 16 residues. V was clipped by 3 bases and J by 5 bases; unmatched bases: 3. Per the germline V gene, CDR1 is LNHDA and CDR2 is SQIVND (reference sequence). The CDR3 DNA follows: TGTGCCAGTAGTATCGGACTAGCGGGAGCGACCGGGGAGCTGTTTTTT. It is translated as CASSIGLAGATGELFF.

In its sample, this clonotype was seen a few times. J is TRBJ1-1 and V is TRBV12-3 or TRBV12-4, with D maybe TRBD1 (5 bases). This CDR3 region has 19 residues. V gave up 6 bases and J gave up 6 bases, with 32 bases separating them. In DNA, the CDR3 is TGTGCCAGCAGATTTGGGTACCTAGGGTGGACATCAGGGACCGCTGAAGCTTTCTTT. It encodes CASRFGYLGWTSGTAEAFF.

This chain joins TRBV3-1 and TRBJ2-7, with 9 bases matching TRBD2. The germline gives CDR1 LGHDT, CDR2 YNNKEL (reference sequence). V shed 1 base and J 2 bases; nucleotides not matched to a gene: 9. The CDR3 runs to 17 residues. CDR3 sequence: CASSQGVLAGRPYEQYF. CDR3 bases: TGTGCCAGCAGCCAAGGCGTCCTAGCGGGGCGACCCTACGAGCAGTACTTC.

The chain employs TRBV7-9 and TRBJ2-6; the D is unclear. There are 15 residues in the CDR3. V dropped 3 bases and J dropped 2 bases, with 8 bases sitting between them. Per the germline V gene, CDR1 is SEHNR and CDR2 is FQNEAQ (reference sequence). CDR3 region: CASSFKQTGANVLTF. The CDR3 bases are TGTGCCAGCAGCTTCAAACAGACTGGGGCCAACGTCCTGACTTTC.

The CDR3 sequence: CASSLGHRGSETQYF. CDR3 DNA sequence: TGTGCCAGCAGCTTAGGACACCGCGGGAGTGAGACCCAGTACTTC. The V and J genes are TRBV7-3 and TRBJ2-5; 7 positions agree with TRBD2. Germline V gene lookup returns CDR1 SGHTA and CDR2 FQGTGA. V shed 2 bases, J shed 5 bases, and the junction held 8 bases outside the gene matches. The CDR3 covers 15 residues.

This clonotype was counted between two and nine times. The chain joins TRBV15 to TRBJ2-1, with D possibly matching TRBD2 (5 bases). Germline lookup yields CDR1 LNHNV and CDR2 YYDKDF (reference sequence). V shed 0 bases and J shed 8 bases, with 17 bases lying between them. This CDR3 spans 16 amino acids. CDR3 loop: CATSRDRTGIEDEQFF. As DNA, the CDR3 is TGTGCCACCAGCAGAGATCGAACGGGAATTGAAGATGAGCAGTTCTTC.

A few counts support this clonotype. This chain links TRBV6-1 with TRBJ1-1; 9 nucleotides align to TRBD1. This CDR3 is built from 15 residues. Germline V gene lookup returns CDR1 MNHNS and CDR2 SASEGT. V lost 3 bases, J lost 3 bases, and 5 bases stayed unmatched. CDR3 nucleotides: TGTGCCAGCAGTGACCAGACAGGGGGGGACACTGAAGCTTTCTTT. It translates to CASSDQTGGDTEAFF.

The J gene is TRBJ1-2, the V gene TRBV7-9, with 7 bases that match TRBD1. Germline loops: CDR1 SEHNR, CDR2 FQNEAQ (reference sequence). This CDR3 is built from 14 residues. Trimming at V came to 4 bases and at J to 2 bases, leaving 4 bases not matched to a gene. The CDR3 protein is CASSSQTGNYGYTF. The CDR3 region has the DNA TGTGCCAGCAGCTCCCAGACAGGGAACTATGGCTACACCTTC.

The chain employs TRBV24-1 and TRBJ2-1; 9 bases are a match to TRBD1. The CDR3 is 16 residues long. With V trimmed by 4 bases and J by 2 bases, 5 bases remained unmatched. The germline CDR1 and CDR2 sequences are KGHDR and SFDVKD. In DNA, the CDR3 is TGTGCCACCAGTGACCCTGACAGGGGGGCCTACAATGAGCAGTTCTTC. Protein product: CATSDPDRGAYNEQFF.

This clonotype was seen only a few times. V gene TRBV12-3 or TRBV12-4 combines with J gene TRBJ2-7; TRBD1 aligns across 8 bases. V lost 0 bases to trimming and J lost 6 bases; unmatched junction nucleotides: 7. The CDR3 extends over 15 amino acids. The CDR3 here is CASSLAVGQGREQYF. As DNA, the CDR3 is TGTGCCAGCAGTTTAGCGGTAGGACAGGGCCGCGAGCAGTACTTC.

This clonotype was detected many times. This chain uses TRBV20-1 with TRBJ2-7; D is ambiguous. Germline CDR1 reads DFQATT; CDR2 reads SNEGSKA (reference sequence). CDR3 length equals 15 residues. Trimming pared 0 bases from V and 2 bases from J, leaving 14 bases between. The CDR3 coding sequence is TGCAGTGCTAGAGATCAACCGGGCCCCACCTACGAGCAGTACTTC. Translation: CSARDQPGPTYEQYF.

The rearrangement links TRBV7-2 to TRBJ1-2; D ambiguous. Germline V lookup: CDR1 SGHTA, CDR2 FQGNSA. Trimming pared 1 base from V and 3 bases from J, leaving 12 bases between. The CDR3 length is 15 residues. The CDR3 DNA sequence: TGTGCCAGCAGCTTAGGACGGGAAACCTACTATGGCTACACCTTC. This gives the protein CASSLGRETYYGYTF.

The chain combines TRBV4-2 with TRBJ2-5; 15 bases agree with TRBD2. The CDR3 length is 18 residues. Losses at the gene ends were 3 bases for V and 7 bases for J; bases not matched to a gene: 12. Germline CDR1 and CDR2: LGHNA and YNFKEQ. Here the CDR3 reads CASSHPPGLAGGPATQYF. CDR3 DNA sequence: TGTGCCAGCAGCCATCCCCCCGGACTAGCGGGAGGGCCGGCGACCCAGTACTTC.

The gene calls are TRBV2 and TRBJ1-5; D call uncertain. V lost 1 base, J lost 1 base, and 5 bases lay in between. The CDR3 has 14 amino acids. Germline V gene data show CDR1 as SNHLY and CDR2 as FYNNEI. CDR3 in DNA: TGTGCCAGCAGTGAAGGGACGAGCAATCAGCCCCAGCATTTT. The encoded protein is CASSEGTSNQPQHF. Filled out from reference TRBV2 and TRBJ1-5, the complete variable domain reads EPEVTQTPSHQVTQMGQEVILRCVPISNHLYFYWYRQILGQKVEFLVSFYNNEISEKSEIFDDQFSVERPDGSNFTLKIRSTKLEDSAMYFCASSEGTSNQPQHFGDGTRLSIL.

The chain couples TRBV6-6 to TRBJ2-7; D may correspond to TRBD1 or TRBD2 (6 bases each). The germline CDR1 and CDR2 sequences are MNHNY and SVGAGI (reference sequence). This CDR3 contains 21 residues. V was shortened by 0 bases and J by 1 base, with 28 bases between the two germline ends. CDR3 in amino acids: CASSYSGGYSDLGGRSYEQYF. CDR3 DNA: TGTGCCAGCAGTTACTCGGGGGGCTATAGCGATCTCGGCGGACGATCCTACGAGCAGTACTTC.

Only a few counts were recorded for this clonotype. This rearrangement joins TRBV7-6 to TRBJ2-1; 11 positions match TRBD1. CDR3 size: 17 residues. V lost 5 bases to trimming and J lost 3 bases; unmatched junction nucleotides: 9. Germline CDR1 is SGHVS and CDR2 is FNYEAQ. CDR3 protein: CASSPHPGQGGYNEQFF. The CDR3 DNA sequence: TGTGCCAGCAGCCCCCACCCGGGACAGGGGGGCTACAATGAGCAGTTCTTC.

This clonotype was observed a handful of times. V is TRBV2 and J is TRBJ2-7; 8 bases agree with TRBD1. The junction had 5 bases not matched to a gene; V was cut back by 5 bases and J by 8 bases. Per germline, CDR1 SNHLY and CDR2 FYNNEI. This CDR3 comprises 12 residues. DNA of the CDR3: TGTGCCAGCAGTTTGGACAGGGCCAAGCAGTACTTC. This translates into CASSLDRAKQYF.

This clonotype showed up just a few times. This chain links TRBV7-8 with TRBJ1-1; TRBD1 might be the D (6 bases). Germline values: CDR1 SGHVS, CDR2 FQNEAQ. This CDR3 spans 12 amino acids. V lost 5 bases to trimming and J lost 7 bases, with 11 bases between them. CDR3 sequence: CASSHQQGEAFF. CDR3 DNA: TGTGCCAGCAGCCATCAACAGGGTGAAGCTTTCTTT.

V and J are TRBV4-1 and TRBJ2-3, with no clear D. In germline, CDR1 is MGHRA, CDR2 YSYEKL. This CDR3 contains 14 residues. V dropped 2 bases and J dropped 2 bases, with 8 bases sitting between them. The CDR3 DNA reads TGCGCCAGCAGCCAACCTATGGTCACAGATACGCAGTATTTT. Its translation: CASSQPMVTDTQYF.

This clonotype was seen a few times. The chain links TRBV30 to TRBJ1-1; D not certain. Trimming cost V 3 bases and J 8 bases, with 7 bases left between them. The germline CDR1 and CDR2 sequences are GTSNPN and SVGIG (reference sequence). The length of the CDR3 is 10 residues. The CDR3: CAWRAGEAFF. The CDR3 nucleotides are TGTGCCTGGAGGGCAGGAGAAGCTTTCTTT.